Listed below are T cell receptor beta chains from one sample, sequenced in a study of high-grade serous ovarian cancer treatment subgroups. Using immunoSEQ multiplex PCR, the repertoire was profiled, and TCRdb retains in-frame clones only, with some absent. Of more than 15,000 clones listed, about 76% are singletons. Sequenced: tumor tissue. These TCRs come from a human donor with high-grade serous ovarian cancer. Both conserved end residues are part of each CDR3. The D gene is left open where the match is weak. Some rows have no size entry. The others give once, few or many, or a class for an expanded clone.

size	V	J	D	DNA	CDR3
NA	TRBV5-4	TRBJ2-2	NA	TGTGCCAGCAGCTTGGCCTACCAGGGCTACACCGGGGAGCTGTTTTTT	CASSLAYQGYTGELFF
NA	TRBV19	TRBJ1-5	NA	TGTGCCAGTGAGGACTTTGCCAGCAATCAGCCCCAGCATTTT	CASEDFASNQPQHF
NA	TRBV4-3	TRBJ2-2	TRBD2	TGCGCCAGCAGCCCGGGACTAGCGGGGGGGCCGGACACCGGGGAGCTGTTTTTT	CASSPGLAGGPDTGELFF
NA	TRBV6-5	TRBJ1-1	NA	TGTGCCAGCAGGGCAATAGGGTCAGGGAACACTGAAGCTTTCTTT	CASRAIGSGNTEAFF
once	TRBV6-6	TRBJ2-3	TRBD2	TGTGCCAGCAGTTCCCCGGGAGGGCCTTATACGCAGTATTTT	CASSSPGGPYTQYF
once	TRBV13	TRBJ2-7	TRBD2	TGTGCCAGCAGCTCGGGACTAGCGGGGGGGCCTCTCGACGAGCAGTACTTC	CASSSGLAGGPLDEQYF
NA	TRBV5-1	TRBJ1-4	NA	TGCGCCAGCAGCTTGGTTGGCACTAATGAAAAACTGTTTTTT	CASSLVGTNEKLFF
NA	TRBV7-7	TRBJ2-7	TRBD2	TGTGCTAGCAGCTTAGCCGGGGGGGAGCAGTACTTC	CASSLAGGEQYF
once	TRBV7-3	TRBJ2-1	NA	TGTGCCAGCAGCTTAAGCCAGGGTAGGGGGTATGGGCAGTTCTTC	CASSLSQGRGYGQFF
NA	TRBV29-1	TRBJ2-5	TRBD2	TGCAGCGCCCACCCGGGGGGTCCAGGGACCCAGTACTTC	CSAHPGGPGTQYF
NA	TRBV18	TRBJ1-2	NA	TGTGCCAGCTCACCAAACGCAGGCCATGGCTACACCTTC	CASSPNAGHGYTF
NA	TRBV7-6	TRBJ2-4	TRBD2	TGTGCCAGCAGCCCGGTTAGCGGGGGGAGGGAGTACTTC	CASSPVSGGREYF
few	TRBV5-4	TRBJ1-2	NA	TGTGCCAGCAGTTCCTGGACGGGGGCGGCCTATGGCTACACCTTC	CASSSWTGAAYGYTF
NA	TRBV7-2	TRBJ1-2	NA	TGTGCCAGCAGCTTAGACTATTCAAACTATGGCTACACCTTC	CASSLDYSNYGYTF
NA	TRBV4-3	TRBJ1-2	TRBD1	TGCGCCAGCAGCCCGGACAGGGCCTCAGGAGGCTACACCTTC	CASSPDRASGGYTF
NA	TRBV6-6	TRBJ2-7	NA	TGTGCCGCACGCGGGACAGTTAAATCCCCCTACGAGCAGTACTTC	CAARGTVKSPYEQYF
NA	TRBV7-2	TRBJ2-7	TRBD1	TGTGCCAGCAGCTATAAAGGGGGCGGGACAGGGGGCAACGAGCAGTACTTC	CASSYKGGGTGGNEQYF
NA	TRBV5-1	TRBJ2-5	NA	TGCGCCAGCAGCCATTATGGGGGACGAAACCAAGAGACCCAGTACTTC	CASSHYGGRNQETQYF
NA	TRBV2	TRBJ1-5	NA	TGTGCCAGCAGTGTGGACAGTAATCAGCCCCAGCATTTT	CASSVDSNQPQHF
once	TRBV20-1	TRBJ2-7	NA	TGCAGTGCTAGAGGGAACGAGCAGTACTTC	CSARGNEQYF
once	TRBV11-2	TRBJ2-3	NA	TGTGCCAGCAGCTTCCATTACAGGGTTACCAGCACAGATACGCAGTATTTT	CASSFHYRVTSTDTQYF
NA	TRBV5-1	TRBJ2-3	NA	TGCGCCAGCAGCTTGTCAGATACGCAGTATTTT	CASSLSDTQYF
NA	TRBV2	TRBJ2-7	NA	TGTGCCAGCAGTTCACAGGGCTTCGAGCAGTACTTC	CASSSQGFEQYF
few	TRBV7-8	TRBJ1-5	NA	TGTGCCAGCAGCTTAATGCGGTTCAGCAATCAGCCCCAGCATTTT	CASSLMRFSNQPQHF
NA	TRBV7-2	TRBJ1-5	TRBD1	TGTGCCAGCAGCCGAAGGACAGGGGGCAATCAGCCCCAGCATTTT	CASSRRTGGNQPQHF
NA	TRBV7-4	TRBJ1-2	TRBD1	TGTGCCAGCAGCTTTAGGCGACAGGGGAATGGCTACACCTTC	CASSFRRQGNGYTF
NA	TRBV11-2	TRBJ2-1	NA	TGTGCCAGCAGCTCCGTACGGGAATCCTACAATGAGCAGTTCTTC	CASSSVRESYNEQFF
NA	TRBV7-2	TRBJ2-1	TRBD2	TGTGCCAGCAGCTTAGGTCCAGCGGGGGGAGGGTTTGAGCAGTTCTTC	CASSLGPAGGGFEQFF
NA	TRBV19	TRBJ2-6	NA	TGTGCCAGTAGTATTCTATCGGGTTCATCAGGGGCCAACGTCCTGACTTTC	CASSILSGSSGANVLTF
NA	TRBV21-1	TRBJ1-6	NA	TGTGCCGGCACCCGGGCTAATTCACCCCTCCACTTT	CAGTRANSPLHF
NA	TRBV6-6	TRBJ2-3	NA	TGTGCCAGCAGTTACGAGGACCCTTCAATAGATACGCAGTATTTT	CASSYEDPSIDTQYF
NA	TRBV11-3	TRBJ2-7	NA	TGTGCCAGCAGCTTAGATCCAGCGGACTCCTACGAGCAGTACTTC	CASSLDPADSYEQYF
NA	TRBV19	TRBJ2-3	NA	TGTGCCAGTAACGAAGGGACTCTTTACACAGATACGCAGTATTTT	CASNEGTLYTDTQYF
few	TRBV19	TRBJ2-6	NA	TGTGCCAGTATTACGCCAGGGGGAGGGTCTGGGGCCAACGTCCTGACTTTC	CASITPGGGSGANVLTF
NA	TRBV7-2	TRBJ2-1	TRBD2	TGTGCCAGCACCCCCCAACTAGCGGGGGGGGTAAAGTTCTTC	CASTPQLAGGVKFF
once	TRBV5-1	TRBJ2-5	NA	TGCGCCAGCAGCTTGGTGGACAGACAAGAGACCCAGTACTTC	CASSLVDRQETQYF
NA	TRBV5-1	TRBJ2-3	TRBD2	TGCGCCAGCAGCTTGGAGGCGGTGGGACTAGCGGGCGATACGCAGTATTTT	CASSLEAVGLAGDTQYF
NA	TRBV5-5	TRBJ2-3	TRBD1	TGTGCCAGCAGCCGTAAGATGCAGGGGGCAGATACGCAGTATTTT	CASSRKMQGADTQYF
few	TRBV9	TRBJ1-1	TRBD1	TGTGCCAGCAGCGGATGGGACAGCGACACTGAAGCTTTCTTT	CASSGWDSDTEAFF
NA	TRBV21-1	TRBJ1-3	NA	TGTGCCAGCAGCAAAGGCGGGGGGGTCACCATATATTTT	CASSKGGGVTIYF
few	TRBV2	TRBJ1-2	NA	TGTGCGACAAAATCGCACAGTATGGGGGGCTACACCTTC	CATKSHSMGGYTF
NA	TRBV27	TRBJ1-5	NA	TGTGCCAGCAGACAGGGCTCAAATAGCAATCAGCCCCAGCATTTT	CASRQGSNSNQPQHF
NA	TRBV7-2	TRBJ2-5	NA	TGTGCCAGCAGCTCCGGCCAGGGTGGCTCCCAAGAGACCCAGTACTTC	CASSSGQGGSQETQYF
few	TRBV7-3	TRBJ2-2	NA	TGTGCCAGCAGCCCCAGGGGGGAATCCTCCGGGGAGCTGTTTTTT	CASSPRGESSGELFF
NA	TRBV5-4	TRBJ2-4	TRBD2	TGTGCCAGCAGCCCCGGGACTAGCGGGACTTTTCAGTACTTC	CASSPGTSGTFQYF
few	TRBV19	TRBJ2-3	NA	TGTGCCAGTAGTATAATAGACACAGATACGCAGTATTTT	CASSIIDTDTQYF
NA	TRBV2	TRBJ1-2	NA	TGTGCCACCGCTTGGGGAAACTATGGCTACACCTTC	CATAWGNYGYTF
once	TRBV4-3	TRBJ2-1	NA	TGCGCCAGCAGCCAATCCGGGACCCCCTACAATGAGCAGTTCTTC	CASSQSGTPYNEQFF
once	TRBV9	TRBJ2-1	NA	TGTGCCAGCAGCGTAGCGCCGAGCTCCTACAATGAGCAGTTCTTC	CASSVAPSSYNEQFF
NA	TRBV4-1	TRBJ2-7	TRBD1	TGCGCCAGCAGCCAATCCGGGACAGGGGCCTACGAGCAGTACTTC	CASSQSGTGAYEQYF
NA	TRBV19	TRBJ1-2	NA	TGTGCCAGTAGCAGGATGGTGTCAGGGGCCCTGACTTATGGCTACACCTTC	CASSRMVSGALTYGYTF
once	TRBV7-6	TRBJ2-5	TRBD2	TGTGCCAGCACCATTAATGTAGCGGGGGGGAGAGAGACCCAGTACTTC	CASTINVAGGRETQYF